This is a list of T cell receptor beta chains from one sample in a study of cytomegalovirus exposure and HLA in healthy donors. This table comes from immunoSEQ multiplex PCR, and its TCRdb copy is limited to in-frame clones, with some not included. Of 70,000 to 80,000 clones in the sample, roughly 82% were seen once. Sequenced sample: PBMCs. These receptors were collected from a man aged 18 to 29 in good health and CMV-seronegative. Both conserved end residues are part of each CDR3. Each record gives: clone size, J gene, V gene, D gene, CDR3 DNA, CDR3 protein. The D gene is left open where the match is weak. A row's size may be missing; if present it is once, few, many or a size class.

>NA|TRBJ2-7|TRBV11-3|NA
TGTGCCAGCAGCTTTATGAGGAACTCCTACGAGCAGTACTTC
CASSFMRNSYEQYF
>NA|TRBJ2-2|TRBV5-6|NA
TGTGCCAGCAGCTTGCGTGGTCCTTACTCCGGGGAGCTGTTTTTT
CASSLRGPYSGELFF
>NA|TRBJ2-5|TRBV1|NA
TGCACCAGCAGCCAAGAAAGAGAGCGGCTACAAGAGACCCAGTACTTC
CTSSQERERLQETQYF
>NA|TRBJ2-2|TRBV19|NA
TGTGCCAGTAGTGGGGCAGGTCCCACCGGGGAGCTGTTTTTT
CASSGAGPTGELFF
>NA|TRBJ1-1|TRBV11-1|NA
TGTGCCAGCAGCCGGGAAAGGACAGTGAACACTGAAGCTTTCTTT
CASSRERTVNTEAFF
>NA|TRBJ1-4|TRBV7-9|NA
TGTGCCAGCAGCTTATTAATCGGAACTAATGAAAAACTGTTTTTT
CASSLLIGTNEKLFF
>NA|TRBJ2-2|TRBV7-3|TRBD1
TGTGCCAGCAGCTTATACGCAGGGGGGAACACCGGGGAGCTGTTTTTT
CASSLYAGGNTGELFF
>NA|TRBJ2-2|TRBV19|NA
TGTGCCAGTAGTATCCCGGGGATCGTCGAGCTGTTTTTT
CASSIPGIVELFF
>NA|TRBJ1-4|TRBV25-1|NA
TGTGCCAGCAGTGAATACAGGGAAATTAATGAAAAACTGTTTTTT
CASSEYREINEKLFF
>NA|TRBJ2-1|TRBV5-1|TRBD2
TGCGCCAGCAGCTCCGGACTAGCCCACGGGAGGTGGACCTACAATGAGCAGTTCTTC
CASSSGLAHGRWTYNEQFF
>NA|TRBJ2-2|TRBV28|NA
TGTGCCAGCAGTTTCGCTGCGGGTGGGGAGCTGTTTTTT
CASSFAAGGELFF
>NA|TRBJ1-1|TRBV23-1|NA
TGCGCCAGCATTATTCGGAGAGAGAACACTGAAGCTTTCTTT
CASIIRRENTEAFF
>NA|TRBJ1-1|TRBV7-2|NA
TGTGCCAGCAGCTTCTTACAGGCAAAGTGGGCTTTCTTT
CASSFLQAKWAFF
>NA|TRBJ1-3|TRBV7-2|NA
TGTGCCAGCAGCTTTAGATCCTCTGGAAACACCATATATTTT
CASSFRSSGNTIYF
>NA|TRBJ2-1|TRBV19|NA
TGTGCCAGTAGTGGGCGAATCGCCTACAATGAGCAGTTCTTC
CASSGRIAYNEQFF
>NA|TRBJ1-2|TRBV28|TRBD1
TGTGCCAGCATATCGGGACAGGGCTACACCTTC
CASISGQGYTF
>NA|TRBJ1-3|TRBV7-3|TRBD1
TGTGCCAGCAGCCGAAGGGGACAGGAGCTAGACTCTGGAAACACCATATATTTT
CASSRRGQELDSGNTIYF
>NA|TRBJ1-3|TRBV30|TRBD1
TGTGCCTGGGCCACGAATCCTACAGGGGGCTTTGGAAACACCATATATTTT
CAWATNPTGGFGNTIYF
>NA|TRBJ2-7|TRBV27|TRBD1
TGTGCCAGCAGCCGTTCCGGACAGGGGGCGGACGAGCAGTACTTC
CASSRSGQGADEQYF
>NA|TRBJ1-1|TRBV28|NA
TGTGCCAGCAGACAGTTCATGAACACTGAAGCTTTCTTT
CASRQFMNTEAFF
>NA|TRBJ2-2|TRBV10-3|NA
TGTGCCATCAGTGAGCCCCAGGCCGCCGAAGTCGGGGAGCTGTTTTTT
CAISEPQAAEVGELFF
>NA|TRBJ1-1|TRBV7-9|TRBD1
TGTGCCAGCAGCCGGATGACAGGGGATGAAGGGAACACTGAAGCTTTCTTT
CASSRMTGDEGNTEAFF
>NA|TRBJ2-7|TRBV6-1|TRBD2
TGTGCCAGCAGTGGGACTAGCGGGGGGCTCTCCTACGAGCAGTACTTC
CASSGTSGGLSYEQYF
>once|TRBJ1-2|TRBV6-4|NA
TGTGCCAGCAGGACCATAGACGCGGGCGGCTATGGCTACACCTTC
CASRTIDAGGYGYTF
>NA|TRBJ2-7|TRBV9|TRBD2
TGTGCCAGCAGCGTAGCAGGCGGGGGCTACGAGCAGTACTTC
CASSVAGGGYEQYF
>NA|TRBJ2-3|TRBV5-6|TRBD2
TGTGCCAGCAGCGCGGGACTAGCGGGCACAGATACGCAGTATTTT
CASSAGLAGTDTQYF
>NA|TRBJ1-4|TRBV6-5|NA
TGTGCCAGCCGCCTCTCGGGCGGCGGGGGCGAAAAACTGTTTTTT
CASRLSGGGGEKLFF
>NA|TRBJ1-5|TRBV2|TRBD1
TGTGCCAGCAGGGGACAGGGGAATCAGCCCCAGCATTTT
CASRGQGNQPQHF
>NA|TRBJ2-1|TRBV4-2|NA
TGTGCCAGCAGCCAAGAGAGGCAGGGAAGGGCCTACAATGAGCAGTTCTTC
CASSQERQGRAYNEQFF
>NA|TRBJ1-1|TRBV7-9|TRBD1
TGTGCCAGCAGCCTACGGGGGACAGGAGTGAACACTGAAGCTTTCTTT
CASSLRGTGVNTEAFF
>NA|TRBJ1-5|TRBV10-3|TRBD1
TGTGCCATCAGGGGACAGGGAGATGGTTGGGATCAGCCCCAGCATTTT
CAIRGQGDGWDQPQHF
>once|TRBJ2-7|TRBV28|TRBD2
TGTGCCAGCAGCCTTCTGAAAACTATAAGCGGGATGGGGTCCTACGAGCAGTACTTC
CASSLLKTISGMGSYEQYF
>NA|TRBJ2-7|TRBV30|TRBD1
TGTGCCTGGAGTGTAGGACAGGCGATCGAGCAGTACTTC
CAWSVGQAIEQYF
>NA|TRBJ2-6|TRBV28|NA
TGTGCCAGCAGTTTCGGGGCTGGGGCCAACGTCCTGACTTTC
CASSFGAGANVLTF
>once|TRBJ2-5|TRBV18|NA
TGTGCCAGCTCACCAAGTCAGCTGCGGGAGACCCAGTACTTC
CASSPSQLRETQYF